This T cell receptor (beta chain) was captured by sequencing in a study of prognosis after radiotherapy for stage I lung cancer. Study-level background: Patients (under 14 men, six or seven women) were aged roughly 53 to 95, median 74.5 years.

This clonotype was counted at least ten times. The length of the CDR3 is 14 residues. Trimming shortened V by 5 bases and J by 3 bases, and 12 bases separated the two germline ends. The patient cohort was node-negative on CT and PET/CT, with no prior chemotherapy, radiotherapy or other malignancies. The study amplified the TCR beta CDR3 region from genomic DNA. This amplification was carried out by two rounds of multiplex PCR. First-round PCR amplification was performed with primers specific to each TRBV and TRBJ gene. In the second PCR round, amplification relied on universal primers. TCRdb processed the multiplex PCR reads anew with MiXCR; each CDR3 protein has one entry. This table holds approximately 30,000 distinct CDR3 sequences, approximately 30% found once.

This sequence originates from a donor of 50 years or more with non-small cell lung cancer. The V call is TRBV12-3 or TRBV12-4, the J call TRBJ2-3; either TRBD1 or TRBD2 may supply D (5 bases each). Material: PBMCs, obtained before or after stereotactic body radiation therapy (not recorded which). This CDR3 is CASSRDLGTDTQYF. The CDR3 nucleotides read TGTGCCAGCAGTCGGGACCTAGGGACAGATACGCAGTATTTT.